This TCR beta chain was documented in a study of cytomegalovirus exposure and HLA in healthy donors. The length of the CDR3 is 13 residues. V lost 2 bases and J 6 bases, leaving 8 bases between the germline ends. Germline V gives CDR1 SGHVS, CDR2 FQNEAQ. Vbeta (60) and Jbeta (13) primers were used in the PCR. Repertoires were generated with immunoSEQ multiplex PCR, while TCRdb's copy carries only in-frame clones and drops some. Here the sample spans more than 95,000 clones, approximately 78% being singletons. What was sequenced was PBMCs. This sequence was found in a woman between 40 and 50 years old in good health and CMV-seronegative. This chain links TRBV7-8 with TRBJ1-5; a possible D gene is TRBD1 (5 bases). This CDR3 is CASSLQGGQPQHF. The CDR3, as DNA: TGTGCCAGCAGCTTACAGGGAGGTCAGCCCCAGCATTTT.